The 22 T cell receptor beta chains below all came from one sample that was sequenced in a study of OX40 agonist ivuxolimab in advanced cancers. Here immunoSEQ multiplex PCR was the method, and the copy in TCRdb shows in-frame clones only, minus some. The data contain more than 45,000 clones, about 88% of them singletons. Sequenced material: CD4+ or CD8+ T cells sorted from blood, taken in a trial of the OX40 agonist ivuxolimab. These receptors originate from an adult with an advanced solid tumor such as melanoma, head and neck, liver or kidney cancer.

This sequence joins TRBV2 and TRBJ2-5; TRBD2 might be the D (5 bases). V lost 7 bases, J lost 4 bases, and 13 bases lay in between. The CDR3 covers 13 residues. Germline-derived CDR1 and CDR2 are SNHLY and FYNNEI. The CDR3 reads CASTRSRGETQYF. CDR3 in DNA: TGTGCCAGCACGAGGAGCCGGGGAGAGACCCAGTACTTC.

This chain joins TRBV11-3 and TRBJ2-3; D unresolved. Trimming pared 3 bases from V and 0 bases from J, leaving 10 bases between. There are 15 residues in the CDR3. Germline values: CDR1 SGHNT, CDR2 YENEEA. The CDR3 protein is CASSLDGSSTDTQYF. The CDR3 DNA follows: TGTGCCAGCAGCTTGGACGGTTCTAGCACAGATACGCAGTATTTT.

This rearrangement joins TRBV5-4 to TRBJ2-3; 14 bases line up with TRBD2. The CDR3 is 17 amino acids. In germline, CDR1 is SGHNT, CDR2 YYREEE (reference sequence). V gave up 0 bases and J gave up 5 bases; unmatched junction bases: 5. The CDR3 region is CASSLEPGLAGEDTQYF. As DNA, the CDR3 is TGTGCCAGCAGCTTGGAGCCGGGACTAGCGGGAGAAGATACGCAGTATTTT.

The CDR3 DNA follows: TGTGCCTGGAGTATGGGTTCGAGCGGGGAGCTGTTTTTT. Protein sequence: CAWSMGSSGELFF. This rearrangement joins TRBV30 to TRBJ2-2; D gene uncertain. The germline V and J ends were trimmed by 2 bases and 7 bases, with 11 bases remaining between them. Germline V lookup: CDR1 GTSNPN, CDR2 SVGIG (reference sequence). This CDR3 contains 13 residues.

The V call is TRBV7-3, the J call TRBJ2-5; TRBD1 might be the D (5 bases). V dropped 6 bases and J dropped 4 bases, with 12 bases sitting between them. The germline V gene has CDR1 SGHTA and CDR2 FQGTGA. CDR3 length: 13 amino acids. For the CDR3, the DNA is TGTGCCAGCAGTACCTTGGGGCGAGAGACCCAGTACTTC. This translates into CASSTLGRETQYF.

This clone counts as medium-sized. This rearrangement joins TRBV18 to TRBJ1-5, with a weak D call TRBD1 (6 bases). Between the trimmed V and J ends, which lost 2 bases and 5 bases, there was a span of 16 bases. The CDR3 covers 16 residues. CDR1 KGHSH and CDR2 LQKENI come from the germline V gene. The CDR3: CASSPRRQAPDQPQHF. The DNA for the CDR3 is TGTGCCAGCTCACCAAGAAGACAGGCCCCAGATCAGCCCCAGCATTTT.

The chain has TRBV9 and TRBJ2-3; D might be TRBD2 (5 bases). The CDR3 is 15 residues long. In germline, CDR1 is SGDLS, CDR2 YYNGEE. Trimming removed 6 bases from V and 2 bases from J, with 16 bases in between. Here the CDR3 DNA reads TGTGCCAGCACTAAAACGGCGGGCTACACAGATACGCAGTATTTT. This sequence encodes CASTKTAGYTDTQYF.

CDR3 DNA sequence: TGTGCCAGCAGGAATCAGCCTAGCACAGATACGCAGTATTTT. Its protein product is CASRNQPSTDTQYF. The chain carries TRBV6-4 and TRBJ2-3; no definite D call. Germline-derived CDR1 and CDR2 are MRHNA and SNTAGT. Trimming took off 6 bases at V and 0 bases at J, with 10 bases between the two ends. The CDR3 has 14 residues.

Only one count was recorded for this clone. V usage is TRBV29-1 and J usage is TRBJ2-4; D possibly matches TRBD1 or TRBD2 (5 bases each). Germline CDR1 reads SQVTM; CDR2 reads ANQGSEA. This CDR3 comprises 12 residues. V was cut by 4 bases and J by 8 bases, with 12 bases left in between. The CDR3 loop reads CSVVWGRDIQYF. CDR3 in DNA: TGCAGCGTTGTGTGGGGGAGAGACATTCAGTACTTC.

There are a few counts of this clone. The gene calls are TRBV28 and TRBJ2-2, with no clear D. V lost 7 bases to trimming and J lost 2 bases, with 20 bases between them. CDR1 is MDHEN and CDR2 is SYDVKM in the germline V gene. This CDR3 region has 17 residues. The chain's CDR3 is CASTPNRGRLNTGELFF. In nucleotides, the CDR3 is TGTGCCAGCACCCCAAACCGAGGCAGATTAAACACCGGGGAGCTGTTTTTT.

The gene calls are TRBV7-2 and TRBJ2-1; the match to TRBD2 covers 9 bases. Germline V gene sequence: CDR1 SGHTA, CDR2 FQGNSA. The CDR3 totals 15 residues. V was clipped by 3 bases and J by 4 bases; unmatched bases: 4. The DNA of the CDR3 is TGTGCCAGCAGCTTCCGTAGCGGGGGTTACAATGAGCAGTTCTTC. It codes for CASSFRSGGYNEQFF.

J is TRBJ1-3 and V is TRBV11-3; the match to TRBD1 covers 7 bases. Per the germline V gene, CDR1 is SGHNT and CDR2 is YENEEA. This CDR3 contains 13 residues. J lost 4 bases, V lost 6 bases, and 3 bases had no gene match. CDR3 DNA: TGTGCCAGCAGTCGGGACAGCGGAAACACCATATATTTT. This translates into CASSRDSGNTIYF. The complete variable domain, with remaining parts taken from reference TRBV11-3 and TRBJ1-3, reads EAGVVQSPRYKIIEKKQPVAFWCNPISGHNTLYWYLQNLGQGPELLIRYENEEAVDDSQLPKDRFSAERLKGVDSTLKIQPAELGDSAVYLCASSRDSGNTIYFGEGSWLTVV.

This chain connects TRBV6-5 to TRBJ1-5, with TRBD1 matching 8 bases. After removal of 4 bases from V and 5 bases from J, the junction contained 4 bases not matched to a gene. The CDR3 is 14 amino acids. Germline CDR1 is MNHEY and CDR2 is SVGAGI. CDR3 nucleotide sequence: TGTGCCAGCAGTTTACAGGGGGTGTATCAGCCCCAGCATTTT. Translating it yields CASSLQGVYQPQHF.

The chain uses TRBV20-1 and TRBJ1-2; D call uncertain. Trimming cost V 6 bases and J 5 bases, with 7 bases left between them. CDR1 and CDR2 from the germline V gene are DFQATT and SNEGSKA (reference sequence). The CDR3 is made up of 10 amino acids. The CDR3 is CSAPEYGYTF. DNA of the CDR3: TGCAGTGCCCCGGAGTATGGCTACACCTTC.

Comment on this clone: Other DNA sequences in the sample encode the same CDR3. The chain combines TRBV5-4 with TRBJ1-2; tentatively, D is TRBD1 (5 bases). Trimming cost V 4 bases and J 2 bases, with 9 bases left between them. Germline-derived CDR1 and CDR2 are SGHNT and YYREEE (reference sequence). The CDR3 covers 13 residues. CDR3 sequence: CASSLDRNYGYTF. The CDR3 DNA sequence: TGTGCCAGCAGCCTAGACAGAAACTATGGCTACACCTTC.

The chain carries TRBV10-3 and TRBJ1-6, with D hard to call. Trimming removed 4 bases at V and 7 bases at J, with 8 bases between. CDR1 and CDR2 from the germline V gene are ENHRY and SYGVKD. The CDR3 contains 13 residues. The CDR3 DNA sequence: TGTGCCATCAGTGGGGTAGAGAATTCACCCCTCCACTTT. The encoded protein is CAISGVENSPLHF.

The CDR3 DNA reads as TGTGCCAGCTCACCTGGGGTGGACACTGAAGCTTTCTTT. Its protein product is CASSPGVDTEAFF. This chain links TRBV18 with TRBJ1-1; D gene unclear. The CDR3 runs 13 residues. V gave up 3 bases and J gave up 3 bases, with 8 bases separating them. The germline CDR1 and CDR2 sequences are KGHSH and LQKENI.

V is TRBV5-4 and J is TRBJ1-3; D is perhaps TRBD1 (5 bases). V was pared by 4 bases and J by 8 bases, with 13 bases between. Looked up from germline, CDR1 is SGHNT and CDR2 is YYREEE (reference sequence). The CDR3 extends over 13 amino acids. The CDR3 region is CASSGGGEDTIYF. The CDR3 nucleotides read TGTGCCAGCAGCGGCGGGGGGGAGGACACCATATATTTT.

This chain connects TRBV2 to TRBJ2-7; 7 bases fit TRBD2. The CDR3 length is 14 residues. Germline V CDR1 and CDR2: SNHLY, FYNNEI. V lost 8 bases, J lost 1 base, and 8 bases stayed unmatched. CDR3 in amino acids: CASLLGGSSYEQYF. In DNA, the CDR3 is TGTGCCAGCCTTTTGGGGGGGAGTTCCTACGAGCAGTACTTC.

This CDR3 reads CASTPGTGGYQETQYF. CDR3 nucleotides: TGCGCCAGCACTCCCGGGACAGGGGGGTACCAAGAGACCCAGTACTTC. The gene calls are TRBV5-1 and TRBJ2-5; 11 nucleotides agree with TRBD1. From germline, CDR1 is SGHRS and CDR2 YFSETQ. The CDR3 totals 16 residues. V lost 6 bases, J lost 0 bases, and 7 bases stayed unmatched.

This rearrangement joins TRBV7-2 to TRBJ2-2; 7 bases agree with TRBD2. The trim removed 5 bases at V and 1 base at J, leaving 10 bases unmatched. This CDR3 is built from 17 residues. Germline V CDR1 and CDR2: SGHTA, FQGNSA. CDR3 DNA: TGTGCCAGCAGCCACTCCGGGGCTAGCGGGAACACCGGGGAGCTGTTTTTT. This encodes CASSHSGASGNTGELFF.

The genes are TRBV6-4 and TRBJ2-3; no clear D gene. The V end lost 6 bases, the J end lost 9 bases, and 13 bases lay between the germline ends. This CDR3 has 12 amino acids. Germline lookup yields CDR1 MRHNA and CDR2 SNTAGT. CDR3 nucleotides: TGTGCCAGCAGCGATACTGGTTTAACGCAGTATTTT. This sequence encodes CASSDTGLTQYF.